The 9 T cell receptor beta chains reported below all come from one sample, sequenced in a study of Ad26.COV2.S vaccination and SARS-CoV-2 variants. Treatment: 19 received Ad26.COV2.S at low or high dose, single or two shots; a few received placebo; per-sample allocation not given. Samples were taken on day 63 after the first vaccine or placebo injection. Assay: immunoSEQ multiplex PCR; the TCRdb copy retains only in-frame clones and omits some. The sample records roughly 420,000 clones, roughly 88% being singletons. The sample was peripheral blood, taken in a trial of Ad26.COV2.S vaccine versus placebo. These receptors came from a person between 18 and 65 years old who received the Ad26.COV2.S COVID-19 vaccine or a placebo.

DNA of the CDR3: TGCGCCAGCAGCCCCCTGACAGACTACCAAGAGACCCAGTACTTC. Translated: CASSPLTDYQETQYF. The V and J genes are TRBV5-1 and TRBJ2-5; D may be TRBD1 (5 bases). V was trimmed by 4 bases and J by 0 bases, leaving 13 bases between them. Germline loops: CDR1 SGHRS, CDR2 YFSETQ. This CDR3 spans 15 amino acids.

This clone was counted once. The genes are TRBV6-1 and TRBJ1-5; D unclear. Trimming shortened V by 2 bases and J by 9 bases, and 17 bases separated the two germline ends. Looked up from germline, CDR1 is MNHNS and CDR2 is SASEGT. This CDR3 is 15 amino acids long. The CDR3 DNA reads TGTGCCAGCAGTGAAATGGGTCGACGTGATGGGCCCCAGCATTTT. Its translation is CASSEMGRRDGPQHF.

The chain couples TRBV19 to TRBJ2-4, with D hard to call. Trimming took 3 bases from V and 0 from J, leaving 12 bases between them. The CDR3 is made up of 16 amino acids. Germline V gives CDR1 LNHDA, CDR2 SQIVND (reference sequence). The CDR3 nucleotides read TGTGCCAGTAGTATTGGCAATGACCTAGCCAAAAACATTCAGTACTTC. This gives the protein CASSIGNDLAKNIQYF.

The rearrangement uses TRBV6-2 or TRBV6-3 and TRBJ2-1, with D possibly TRBD2 on 6 matching bases. This CDR3 is built from 13 residues. V was trimmed by 0 bases and J by 12 bases, leaving 12 bases between them. CDR1 is MNHEY, CDR2 SVGEGT, per germline. CDR3 protein: CASSYSTPRGQFF. CDR3 nucleotide sequence: TGTGCCAGCAGTTACTCGACACCGCGGGGGCAGTTCTTC.

In its sample, this clone was seen once. The rearrangement uses TRBV28 and TRBJ2-7; 11 bases align to TRBD1. Germline assignment: CDR1 MDHEN and CDR2 SYDVKM. Losses at the gene ends were 1 base for V and 3 bases for J; bases not matched to a gene: 8. The CDR3 is 17 residues long. DNA of the CDR3: TGTGCCAGCAGTTTATCAGGACAGGGGGCGAAGGGCTACGAGCAGTACTTC. Its protein product is CASSLSGQGAKGYEQYF. Full variable domain (outside the CDR3, taken from reference TRBV28 and TRBJ2-7): DVKVTQSSRYLVKRTGEKVFLECVQDMDHENMFWYRQDPGLGLRLIYFSYDVKMKEKGDIPEGYSVSREKKERFSLILESASTNQTSMYLCASSLSGQGAKGYEQYFGPGTRLTVT.

V and J are TRBV9 and TRBJ2-3; 11 nucleotides match TRBD1. This CDR3 has 14 amino acids. The V gene's germline CDR1 is SGDLS and CDR2 YYNGEE. V shed 5 bases, J shed 6 bases, and the junction held 5 bases outside the gene matches. CDR3 sequence: CASSSGTGGDTQYF. CDR3 DNA: TGTGCCAGCAGTTCCGGGACAGGGGGGGATACGCAGTATTTT.

The chain joins TRBV5-1 to TRBJ1-1, with D tentatively TRBD1 (5 bases). The CDR3 covers 16 residues. From germline, CDR1 is SGHRS and CDR2 YFSETQ. V was cut by 4 bases and J by 6 bases, with 22 bases left in between. The CDR3 coding sequence is TGCGCCAGCAGCCGGGCACAAAGGGGTTTAGGGGCTGAAGCTTTCTTT. Protein sequence: CASSRAQRGLGAEAFF.

This chain joins TRBV7-2 and TRBJ2-1; D may be TRBD2 (6 bases). The CDR3 runs 15 residues. Trimming took 5 bases from V and 8 from J, leaving 19 bases between them. Germline V CDR1 and CDR2: SGHTA, FQGNSA. CDR3 in amino acids: CASSRRLVASDEQFF. The DNA of the CDR3 is TGTGCCAGCAGCCGGAGACTAGTAGCGTCGGATGAGCAGTTCTTC.

This chain uses TRBV18 with TRBJ2-3; D gene unclear. V gave up 3 bases and J gave up 3 bases, with 7 bases separating them. The CDR3 sequence is 13 residues long. CDR1 and CDR2 (germline): KGHSH, LQKENI. The CDR3 DNA follows: TGTGCCAGCTCACCGGTTCAGACAGATACGCAGTATTTT. Amino acid sequence: CASSPVQTDTQYF.